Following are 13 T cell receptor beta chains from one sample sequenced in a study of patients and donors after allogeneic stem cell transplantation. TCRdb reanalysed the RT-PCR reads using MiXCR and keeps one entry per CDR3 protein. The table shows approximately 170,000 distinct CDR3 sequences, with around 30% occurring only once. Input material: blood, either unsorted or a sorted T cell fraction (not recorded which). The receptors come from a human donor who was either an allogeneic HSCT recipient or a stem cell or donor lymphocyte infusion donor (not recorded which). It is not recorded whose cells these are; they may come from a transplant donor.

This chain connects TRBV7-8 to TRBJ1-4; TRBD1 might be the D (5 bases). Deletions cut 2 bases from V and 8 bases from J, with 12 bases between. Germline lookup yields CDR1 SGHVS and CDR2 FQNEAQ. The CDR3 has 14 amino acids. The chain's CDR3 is CASSLQGVEEKLFF. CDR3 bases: TGTGCCAGCAGCTTACAGGGAGTGGAGGAAAAACTGTTTTTT.

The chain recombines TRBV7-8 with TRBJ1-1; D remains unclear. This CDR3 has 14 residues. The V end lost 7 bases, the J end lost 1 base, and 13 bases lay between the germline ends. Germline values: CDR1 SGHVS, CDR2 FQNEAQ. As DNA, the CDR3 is TGTGCCAGCATCCCTAGGTTTGGGAACACTGAAGCTTTCTTT. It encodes CASIPRFGNTEAFF.

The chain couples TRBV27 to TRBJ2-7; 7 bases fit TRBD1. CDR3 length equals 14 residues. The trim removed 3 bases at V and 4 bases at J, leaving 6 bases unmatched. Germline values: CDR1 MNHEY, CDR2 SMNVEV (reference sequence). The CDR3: CASSLGQNLYEQYF. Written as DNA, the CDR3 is TGTGCCAGCAGTTTGGGACAGAATCTTTACGAGCAGTACTTC.

CDR3 nucleotides: TGCAGCGTTGTTGCCTTTGGACTAGCGGGCAATGAGCAGTTCTTC. Its protein is CSVVAFGLAGNEQFF. The V call is TRBV29-1, the J call TRBJ2-1; 11 nucleotides align to TRBD2. Germline CDR1 and CDR2: SQVTM and ANQGSEA. Trimming took 4 bases from V and 6 from J; bases not matched to a gene: 8. The CDR3 loop spans 15 amino acids.

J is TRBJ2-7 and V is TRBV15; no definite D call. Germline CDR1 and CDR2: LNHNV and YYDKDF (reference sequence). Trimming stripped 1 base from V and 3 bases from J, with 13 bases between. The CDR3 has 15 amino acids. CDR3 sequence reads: CATSRVTSLGYEQYF. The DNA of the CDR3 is TGTGCCACCAGCAGAGTTACCTCCCTAGGCTACGAGCAGTACTTC.

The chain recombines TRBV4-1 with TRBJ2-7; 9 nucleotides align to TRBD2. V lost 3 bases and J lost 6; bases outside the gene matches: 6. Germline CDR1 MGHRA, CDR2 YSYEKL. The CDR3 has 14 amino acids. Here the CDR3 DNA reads TGCGCCAGCAGCCACATAGCGGGAGTATCCGAGCAGTACTTC. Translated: CASSHIAGVSEQYF.

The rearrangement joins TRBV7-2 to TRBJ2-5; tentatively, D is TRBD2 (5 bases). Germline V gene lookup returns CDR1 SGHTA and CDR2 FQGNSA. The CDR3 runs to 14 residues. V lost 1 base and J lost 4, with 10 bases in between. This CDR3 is CASSLGGILETQYF. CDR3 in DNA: TGTGCCAGCAGCTTAGGAGGGATCCTAGAGACCCAGTACTTC. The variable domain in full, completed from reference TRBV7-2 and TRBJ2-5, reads GAGVSQSPSNKVTEKGKDVELRCDPISGHTALYWYRQSLGQGLEFLIYFQGNSAPDKSGLPSDRFSAERTGGSVSTLTIQRTQQEDSAVYLCASSLGGILETQYFGPGTRLLVL.

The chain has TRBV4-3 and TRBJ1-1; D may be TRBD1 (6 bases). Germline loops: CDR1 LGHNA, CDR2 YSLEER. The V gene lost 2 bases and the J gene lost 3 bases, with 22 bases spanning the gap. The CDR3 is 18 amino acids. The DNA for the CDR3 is TGCGCCAGCAGCCAACCCCAGGAGGCAGGGGACAAATACACTGAAGCTTTCTTT. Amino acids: CASSQPQEAGDKYTEAFF.

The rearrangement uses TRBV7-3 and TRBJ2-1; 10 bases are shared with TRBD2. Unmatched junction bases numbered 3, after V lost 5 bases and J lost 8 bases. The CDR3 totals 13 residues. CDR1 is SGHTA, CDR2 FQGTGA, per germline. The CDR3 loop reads CASSPGLAYEQFF. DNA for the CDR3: TGTGCCAGCAGCCCGGGACTAGCGTATGAGCAGTTCTTC.

Here the CDR3 DNA reads TGCAGTGCTAGACCCCTGACAGGGGGAGATGAAAAACTGTTTTTT. Its protein product is CSARPLTGGDEKLFF. The V gene is TRBV20-1, the J gene TRBJ1-4; 9 bases map to TRBD1. Germline CDR1 DFQATT, CDR2 SNEGSKA (reference sequence). The junction had 7 bases not matched to a gene; V was cut back by 2 bases and J by 6 bases. This CDR3 spans 15 amino acids.

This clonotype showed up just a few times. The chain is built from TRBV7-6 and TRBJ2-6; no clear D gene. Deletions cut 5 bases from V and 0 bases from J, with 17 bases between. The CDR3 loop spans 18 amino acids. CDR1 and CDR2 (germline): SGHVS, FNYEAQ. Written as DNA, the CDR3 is TGTGCCAGCAGCCCGCAGGAAGTAACAAGCTCTGGGGCCAACGTCCTGACTTTC. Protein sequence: CASSPQEVTSSGANVLTF.

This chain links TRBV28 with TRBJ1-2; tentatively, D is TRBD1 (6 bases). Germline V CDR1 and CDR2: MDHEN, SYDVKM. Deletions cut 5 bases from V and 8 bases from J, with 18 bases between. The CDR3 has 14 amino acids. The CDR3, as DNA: TGTGCCAGCAGTCCGCCGACAGGTCCCCAGGGCTACACCTTC. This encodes CASSPPTGPQGYTF.

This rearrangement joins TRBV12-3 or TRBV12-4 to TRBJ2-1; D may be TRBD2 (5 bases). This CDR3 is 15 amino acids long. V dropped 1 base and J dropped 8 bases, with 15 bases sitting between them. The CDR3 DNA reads TGTGCCAGCAGTTTAGGGGTGAGCAGCGGCTATGAGCAGTTCTTC. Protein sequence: CASSLGVSSGYEQFF.